Listed below are T cell receptor beta chains from one sample, sequenced in a study of T-cell reconstitution after alpha-beta-depleted transplantation in children. TCRdb ran MiXCR on the PCR reads and lists one entry per CDR3 protein. The table lists 200,000 to 250,000 distinct CDR3 sequences, 8.4% of them singletons. The sample here was PBMCs, mostly from graft donor cells, taken 360 days after TCRalphabeta/CD19-depleted stem cell transplant. All receptors come from a male patient between 2 and 15 years old who had a stem cell transplant for acute myeloid leukemia, so the T cells may come from the graft donor. Both conserved end residues are part of each CDR3. A D gene is named only where the DNA matches it firmly. Not all rows give a size; the values are once, few, many and, for expanded clones, a class.

clone size	V gene	J gene	D gene	CDR3 DNA	CDR3 protein
NA	TRBV5-1	TRBJ2-2	TRBD1	TGCGCCAGCAGCCCTCAGAACAGGGGTACCGGGGAGCTGTTTTTT	CASSPQNRGTGELFF
many	TRBV20-1	TRBJ2-3	NA	TGCAGTGCCTCAAAGGCAGATACGCAGTATTTT	CSASKADTQYF
many	TRBV11-2	TRBJ2-2	TRBD2	TGTGCCAGCAGGACGGGACTAGCGAACACCGGGGAGCTGTTTTTT	CASRTGLANTGELFF
few	TRBV29-1	TRBJ2-2	TRBD2	TGCAGCGTTGACCAGCGGGAGTCGAACACCGGGGAGCTGTTTTTT	CSVDQRESNTGELFF
few	TRBV10-3	TRBJ2-1	TRBD2	TGTGCCATCAGTGCCGGGACTAGCGGGAGGGCGAACAATGAGCAGTTCTTC	CAISAGTSGRANNEQFF
NA	TRBV7-9	TRBJ1-2	NA	TGTGCCAGCAGCTCCTACACAGGGTCTGGCTACACCTTC	CASSSYTGSGYTF
NA	TRBV28	TRBJ2-5	TRBD2	TGTGCCAGCAGTTTAACGGCGGGAGGAGAGACCCAGTACTTC	CASSLTAGGETQYF
NA	TRBV5-1	TRBJ2-3	NA	TGCGCCAGCAGCGACGTACTTAGAGATACGCAGTATTTT	CASSDVLRDTQYF
many	TRBV4-2	TRBJ2-5	TRBD2	TGTGCCAGCAGCCAAGAAAGGATCGTACTAGCGGGAGGGGACGAGACCCAGTACTTC	CASSQERIVLAGGDETQYF
many	TRBV12-3/TRBV12-4	TRBJ2-2	NA	TGTGCCATTGGAGGGGCTAGCAGTGACACCGGGGAGCTGTTTTTT	CAIGGASSDTGELFF
many	TRBV4-1	TRBJ2-3	TRBD1	TGCGCCAGCAGCCAAGATGCGGACATACAGGGGATTTTAACTTTTGGCCTCGGTACGCAGTATTTT	CASSQDADIQGILTFGLGTQYF
few	TRBV30	TRBJ1-5	NA	TGTGCCTGGAGTGTAACCTCGAACCAGCCCCAGCATTTT	CAWSVTSNQPQHF
NA	TRBV24-1	TRBJ2-5	TRBD2	TGTGCCACCAGTGCCGGACTAGCGCGACAAGAGACCCAGTACTTC	CATSAGLARQETQYF
few	TRBV5-1	TRBJ2-3	NA	TGCGCCAGCAGCCCCCGATTAGGGGCCGAAACTACGCAGTATTTT	CASSPRLGAETTQYF
few	TRBV7-9	TRBJ2-6	NA	TGTGCCAGCAGCTTCCGGGTCCTCTCTGGGGCCAACGTCCTGACTTTC	CASSFRVLSGANVLTF
NA	TRBV10-3	TRBJ2-7	TRBD2	TGTGCCATCAGTGAGTCAAACAGGACTAGCGGGAAGTATCGGTCCTACGAGCAGTACTTC	CAISESNRTSGKYRSYEQYF
many	TRBV12-3/TRBV12-4	TRBJ2-7	NA	TGTGCCAGCAGTTTAATTGCACAGAGCCTCTACGAGCAGTACTTC	CASSLIAQSLYEQYF
many	TRBV29-1	TRBJ2-2	NA	TGCAGCGTTGTCTCCGTTTCCGGGGAGCTGTTTTTT	CSVVSVSGELFF
many	TRBV29-1	TRBJ2-7	NA	TGCAGCGTTGTAGAGGACTCCTACGAGCAGTACTTC	CSVVEDSYEQYF
few	TRBV6-5	TRBJ2-2	TRBD1	TGTGCCAGCAGTTTCAGACAGGGTTCGAACACCGGGGAGCTGTTTTTT	CASSFRQGSNTGELFF
few	TRBV18	TRBJ2-7	NA	TGTGCCAGCTCACCACCTCATTACCGGGAGAGGGAAGAGCAGTACTTC	CASSPPHYREREEQYF
many	TRBV6-2/TRBV6-3	TRBJ1-4	NA	TGTGCCAGCAAAGAGGACGGAACACATGAAAAACTGTTTTTT	CASKEDGTHEKLFF
few	TRBV20-1	TRBJ1-1	NA	TGCAGTGCTAGAGATCGGGTCTTTAGCACACGACGTAGGGATAACACTGAAGCTTTCTTT	CSARDRVFSTRRRDNTEAFF
many	TRBV20-1	TRBJ2-7	TRBD2	TGCAGTGCTAGACCACTAATGGGACTAGCGGGGGACTACGAGCAGTACTTC	CSARPLMGLAGDYEQYF
NA	TRBV12-3/TRBV12-4	TRBJ2-7	TRBD1	TGTGCCAGCAGGTCCTTGACAGGGACGCCCTACGAGCAGTACTTC	CASRSLTGTPYEQYF
many	TRBV10-2	TRBJ2-1	TRBD2	TGCGCCAGCAGTGAGTTAGCGGGGGTTTACAATGAGCAGTTCTTC	CASSELAGVYNEQFF
many	TRBV5-1	TRBJ2-1	NA	TGCGCCAGCAGCCCACGGTCCGACACCTACAATGAGCAGTTCTTC	CASSPRSDTYNEQFF
many	TRBV10-3	TRBJ2-1	NA	TGTGCCATCAGTGCCATGAGCTCCTACAATGAGCAGTTCTTC	CAISAMSSYNEQFF
few	TRBV30	TRBJ1-2	NA	TGTGCCTGGGAAAGCAGGTTGAGGAACTATGGCTACACCTTC	CAWESRLRNYGYTF
few	TRBV7-8	TRBJ1-4	NA	TGTGCCAGCAGCTTAGACAGTGCAACTAATGAAAAACTGTTTTTT	CASSLDSATNEKLFF
many	TRBV20-1	TRBJ2-7	TRBD2	TGCAGTGCTAGAGCTACTAGCGGTCATTCCTACGAGCAGTACTTC	CSARATSGHSYEQYF
NA	TRBV7-9	TRBJ2-1	TRBD2	TGTGCCAGCACCTCCGGGGGACTAGCGGGGGACAATGAGCAGTTCTTC	CASTSGGLAGDNEQFF
NA	TRBV5-6	TRBJ1-1	NA	TGTGCCAGCAGTCGAGGGGGGAACACTGAAGCTTTCTTT	CASSRGGNTEAFF
many	TRBV5-5	TRBJ1-1	TRBD1	TGTGCCAGCAGCCTAGACAGGGATATAGAAGCTTTCTTT	CASSLDRDIEAFF
many	TRBV24-1	TRBJ2-1	NA	TGTGCCACCAGTGATTTCCGGGTTGATGAGCAGTTCTTC	CATSDFRVDEQFF
NA	TRBV28	TRBJ2-5	NA	TGTGCCAGCAGTCTTTCTGGACTGCTCCAAGAGACCCAGTACTTC	CASSLSGLLQETQYF
few	TRBV7-9	TRBJ2-7	TRBD1	TGTGCCAGCAGCTTAGCGACAGGGCGCAGAGCCTACGAGCAGTACTTC	CASSLATGRRAYEQYF
many	TRBV10-3	TRBJ1-5	TRBD1	TGTGCCATCAGTGAGGTCCCACCGGGACAGGGGGCCGGCAATCAGCCCCAGCATTTT	CAISEVPPGQGAGNQPQHF
few	TRBV11-2	TRBJ1-5	NA	TGTGCCAGCAGCCCCTTTAGGGGGGAAGGCCAGCCCCAGCATTTT	CASSPFRGEGQPQHF
NA	TRBV3-1	TRBJ2-2	TRBD2	TGTGCCAGCAGCCAACAGCGGGGGGGAACCGGGGAGCTGTTTTTT	CASSQQRGGTGELFF
few	TRBV9	TRBJ1-5	NA	TGTGCCAGCAGCGTAGAGGGGGAGAATCAGCCCCAGCATTTT	CASSVEGENQPQHF